This T cell receptor beta chain came from a study of cytomegalovirus exposure and HLA in healthy donors. The CDR3 has 14 residues. J gave up 4 bases and V 7 bases, and 7 bases lay outside the gene matches. Germline CDR1 MNHEY, CDR2 SMNVEV (reference sequence). Both 60 Vbeta primers and 13 Jbeta primers went into the PCR. Assay: immunoSEQ multiplex PCR; the TCRdb copy retains only in-frame clones and omits some. The sample holds some 190,000 clones, about 77% seen once. This TCR was recovered from a female donor in good health and CMV-seronegative. Sequenced input: PBMCs. The chain links TRBV27 to TRBJ2-5; 9 nucleotides align to TRBD1. The CDR3 loop is CASTRTGEPETQYF. CDR3 nucleotides: TGTGCCAGCACCCGGACAGGGGAGCCAGAGACCCAGTACTTC.